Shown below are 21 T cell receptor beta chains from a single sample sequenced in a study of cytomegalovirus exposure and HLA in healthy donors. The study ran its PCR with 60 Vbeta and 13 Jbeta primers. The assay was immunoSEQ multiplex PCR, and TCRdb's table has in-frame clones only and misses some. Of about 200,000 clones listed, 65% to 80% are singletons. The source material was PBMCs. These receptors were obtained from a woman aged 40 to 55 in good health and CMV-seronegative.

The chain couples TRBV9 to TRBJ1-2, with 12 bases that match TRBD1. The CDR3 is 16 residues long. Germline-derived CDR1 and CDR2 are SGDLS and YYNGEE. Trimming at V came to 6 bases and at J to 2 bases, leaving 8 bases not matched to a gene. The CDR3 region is CASNPGQGAFNYGYTF. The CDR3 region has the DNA TGTGCCAGCAACCCGGGACAGGGGGCCTTCAACTATGGCTACACCTTC. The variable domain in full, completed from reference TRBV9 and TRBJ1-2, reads DSGVTQTPKHLITATGQRVTLRCSPRSGDLSVYWYQQSLDQGLQFLIQYYNGEERAKGNILERFSAQQFPDLHSELNLSSLELGDSALYFCASNPGQGAFNYGYTFGSGTRLTVV.

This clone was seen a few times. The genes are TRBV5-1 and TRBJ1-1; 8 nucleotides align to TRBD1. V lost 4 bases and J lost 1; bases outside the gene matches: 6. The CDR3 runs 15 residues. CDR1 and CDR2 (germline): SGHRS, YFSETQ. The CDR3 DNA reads TGCGCCAGCAGCGCAGGGACAGGCGGGAACACTGAAGCTTTCTTT. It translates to CASSAGTGGNTEAFF. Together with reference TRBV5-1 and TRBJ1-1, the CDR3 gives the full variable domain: KAGVTQTPRYLIKTRGQQVTLSCSPISGHRSVSWYQQTPGQGLQFLFEYFSETQRNKGNFPGRFSGRQFSNSRSEMNVSTLELGDSALYLCASSAGTGGNTEAFFGQGTRLTVV.

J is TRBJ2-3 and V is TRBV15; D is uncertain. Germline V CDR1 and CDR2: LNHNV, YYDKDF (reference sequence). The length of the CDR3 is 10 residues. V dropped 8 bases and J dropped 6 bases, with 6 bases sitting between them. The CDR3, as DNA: TGTGCCACCGGAGAGGATACGCAGTATTTT. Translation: CATGEDTQYF. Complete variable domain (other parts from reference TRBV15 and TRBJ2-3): DAMVIQNPRYQVTQFGKPVTLSCSQTLNHNVMYWYQQKSSQAPKLLFHYYDKDFNNEADTPDNFQSRRPNTSFCFLDIRSPGLGDTAMYLCATGEDTQYFGPGTRLTVL.

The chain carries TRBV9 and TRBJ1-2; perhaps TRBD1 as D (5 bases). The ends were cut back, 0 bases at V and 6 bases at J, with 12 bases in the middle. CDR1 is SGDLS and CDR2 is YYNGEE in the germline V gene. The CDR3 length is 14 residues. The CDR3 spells CASSVAAGRDGYTF. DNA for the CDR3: TGTGCCAGCAGCGTAGCTGCAGGGAGGGATGGCTACACCTTC.

CDR3 sequence reads: CATTRGPLRGQYF. DNA for the CDR3: TGTGCCACTACCCGTGGCCCCCTAAGGGGCCAGTACTTC. This chain joins TRBV6-1 and TRBJ2-5, with TRBD1 as a possible D gene (5 bases). There are 13 residues in the CDR3. Germline V gene data show CDR1 as MNHNS and CDR2 as SASEGT. The V end lost 10 bases, the J end lost 10 bases, and 22 bases lay between the germline ends.

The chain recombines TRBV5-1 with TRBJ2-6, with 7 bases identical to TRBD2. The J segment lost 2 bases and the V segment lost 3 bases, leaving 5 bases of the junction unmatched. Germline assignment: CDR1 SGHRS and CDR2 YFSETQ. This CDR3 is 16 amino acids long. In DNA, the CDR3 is TGCGCCAGCAGCTCAGGCGGGGGTGCTGGGGCCAACGTCCTGACTTTC. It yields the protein CASSSGGGAGANVLTF.

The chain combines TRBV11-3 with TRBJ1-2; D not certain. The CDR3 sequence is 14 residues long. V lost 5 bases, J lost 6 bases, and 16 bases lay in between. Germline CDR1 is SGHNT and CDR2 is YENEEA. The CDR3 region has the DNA TGTGCCAGCAGCCGGGCCCCCCAGAGGGATGGCTACACCTTC. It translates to CASSRAPQRDGYTF. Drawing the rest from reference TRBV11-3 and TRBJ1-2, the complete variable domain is EAGVVQSPRYKIIEKKQPVAFWCNPISGHNTLYWYLQNLGQGPELLIRYENEEAVDDSQLPKDRFSAERLKGVDSTLKIQPAELGDSAVYLCASSRAPQRDGYTFGSGTRLTVV.

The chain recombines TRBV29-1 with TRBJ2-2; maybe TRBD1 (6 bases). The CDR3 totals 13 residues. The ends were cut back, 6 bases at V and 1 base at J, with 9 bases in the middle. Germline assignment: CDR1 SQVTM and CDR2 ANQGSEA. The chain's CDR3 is CSVGTLNTGELFF. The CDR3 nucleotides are TGCAGCGTCGGGACACTGAACACCGGGGAGCTGTTTTTT.

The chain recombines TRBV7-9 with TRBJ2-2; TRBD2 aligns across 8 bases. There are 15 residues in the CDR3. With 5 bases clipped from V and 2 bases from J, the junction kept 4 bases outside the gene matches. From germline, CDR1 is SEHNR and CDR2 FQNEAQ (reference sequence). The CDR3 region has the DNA TGTGCCAGCAGCCCCGTAGCGGGAAACACCGGGGAGCTGTTTTTT. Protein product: CASSPVAGNTGELFF.

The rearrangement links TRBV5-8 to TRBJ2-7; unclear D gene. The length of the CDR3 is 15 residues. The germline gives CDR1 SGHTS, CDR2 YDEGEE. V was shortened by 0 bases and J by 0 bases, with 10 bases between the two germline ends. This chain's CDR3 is CASSLGGPVSYEQYF. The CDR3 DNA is TGTGCCAGCAGCTTGGGAGGTCCGGTCTCCTACGAGCAGTACTTC.

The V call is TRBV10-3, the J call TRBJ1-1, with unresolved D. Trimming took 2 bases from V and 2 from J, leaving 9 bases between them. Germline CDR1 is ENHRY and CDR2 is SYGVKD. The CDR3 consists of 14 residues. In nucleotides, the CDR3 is TGTGCCATCAGTGAGGCGGGAATAAACACTGAAGCTTTCTTT. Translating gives CAISEAGINTEAFF.

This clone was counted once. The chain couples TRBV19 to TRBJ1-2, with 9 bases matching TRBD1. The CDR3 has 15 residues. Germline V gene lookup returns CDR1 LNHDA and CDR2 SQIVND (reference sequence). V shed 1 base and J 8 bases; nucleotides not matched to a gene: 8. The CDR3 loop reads CASSIASGQGNGYTF. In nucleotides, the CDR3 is TGTGCCAGTAGTATAGCTTCGGGACAGGGAAACGGCTACACCTTC.

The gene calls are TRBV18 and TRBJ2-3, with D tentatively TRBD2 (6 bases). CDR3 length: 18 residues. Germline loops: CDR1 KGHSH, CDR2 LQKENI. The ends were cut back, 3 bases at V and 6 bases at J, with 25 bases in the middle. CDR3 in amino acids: CASSPTLGGGGNQDTQYF. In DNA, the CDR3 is TGTGCCAGCTCACCTACCCTGGGCGGTGGCGGGAACCAGGATACGCAGTATTTT.

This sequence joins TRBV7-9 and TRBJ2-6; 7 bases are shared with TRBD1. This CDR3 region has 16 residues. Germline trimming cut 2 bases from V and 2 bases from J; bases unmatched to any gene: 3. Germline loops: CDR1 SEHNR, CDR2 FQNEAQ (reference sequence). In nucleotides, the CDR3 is TGTGCCAGCAGCTTACAGGGGGTGGCTGGGGCCAACGTCCTGACTTTC. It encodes CASSLQGVAGANVLTF.

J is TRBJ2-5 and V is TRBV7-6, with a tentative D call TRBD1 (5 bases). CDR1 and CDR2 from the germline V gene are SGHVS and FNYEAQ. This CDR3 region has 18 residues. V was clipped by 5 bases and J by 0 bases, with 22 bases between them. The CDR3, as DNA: TGTGCCAGCAGCCAAATGCCGGAGATGGCAGGGTACCAAGAGACCCAGTACTTC. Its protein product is CASSQMPEMAGYQETQYF.

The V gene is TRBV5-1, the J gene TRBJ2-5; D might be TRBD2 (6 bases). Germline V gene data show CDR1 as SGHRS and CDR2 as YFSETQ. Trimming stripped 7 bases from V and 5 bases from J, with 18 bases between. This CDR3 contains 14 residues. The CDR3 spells CASQNPGDGETQYF. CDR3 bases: TGCGCCAGCCAGAATCCGGGAGATGGGGAGACCCAGTACTTC.

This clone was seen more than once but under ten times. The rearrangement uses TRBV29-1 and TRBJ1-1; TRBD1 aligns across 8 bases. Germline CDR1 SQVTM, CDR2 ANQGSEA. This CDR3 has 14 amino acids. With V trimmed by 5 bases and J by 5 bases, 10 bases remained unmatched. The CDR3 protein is CSVYVQGAMTEAFF. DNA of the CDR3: TGCAGCGTTTATGTTCAGGGGGCGATGACTGAAGCTTTCTTT.

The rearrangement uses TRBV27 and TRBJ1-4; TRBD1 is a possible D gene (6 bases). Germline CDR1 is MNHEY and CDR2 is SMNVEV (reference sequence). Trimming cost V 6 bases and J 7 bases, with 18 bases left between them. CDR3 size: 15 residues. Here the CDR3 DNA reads TGTGCCAGCAGCCCTACCTACAGGGCCCGTGAAAAACTGTTTTTT. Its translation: CASSPTYRAREKLFF.

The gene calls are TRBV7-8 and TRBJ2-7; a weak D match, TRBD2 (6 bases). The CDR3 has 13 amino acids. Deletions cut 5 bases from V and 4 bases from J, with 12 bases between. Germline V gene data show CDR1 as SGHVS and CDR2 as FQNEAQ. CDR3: CASSKGEVYEQYV. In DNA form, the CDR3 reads TGTGCCAGCAGCAAAGGGGAGGTATACGAGCAGTACGTC.

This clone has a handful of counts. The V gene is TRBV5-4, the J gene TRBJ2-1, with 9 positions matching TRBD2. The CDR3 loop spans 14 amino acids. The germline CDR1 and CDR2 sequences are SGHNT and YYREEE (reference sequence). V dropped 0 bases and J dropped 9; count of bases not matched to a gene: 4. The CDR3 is CASSLEIAGAEQFF. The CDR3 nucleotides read TGTGCCAGCAGCTTGGAGATAGCGGGAGCTGAGCAGTTCTTC.

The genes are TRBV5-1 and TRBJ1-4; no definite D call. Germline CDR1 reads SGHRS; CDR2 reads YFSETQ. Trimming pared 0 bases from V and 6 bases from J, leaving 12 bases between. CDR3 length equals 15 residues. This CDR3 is CASSLAGGGYEKLFF. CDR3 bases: TGCGCCAGCAGCTTGGCCGGCGGAGGCTATGAAAAACTGTTTTTT.